The entry below gives a single T cell receptor (beta chain) sequence along with its context. These data originate in a study of blood T cell repertoires in COVID-19. Study in general: Italy, Spain and the United States were the sources of the convalescent and acute COVID-19 samples. The analysed material was cDNA or gDNA that came from T cells, B-cell-depleted T cells, or PBMCs.

In the original workflow: The authors estimated nucleated cell counts from reference gene primer amplification. Libraries were prepared by immunoSEQ multiplex PCR; TCRdb keeps only in-frame clonotypes and omits some of them. Clone size and the V and J calls come from that table; the DNA yielded D and trimming. The table lists 300,000 to 400,000 clones, around 90% of them singletons. The clonotype originates from a man aged 25-45 years with COVID-19, enrolled during active disease. The sequenced sample consisted of peripheral blood.

DNA for the CDR3: TGTGCCAGCTCACACGGAGGTAGTCAAGCAATTGAGGAGCAGTTCTTC. Its protein is CASSHGGSQAIEEQFF. The genes are TRBV18 and TRBJ2-1, with D perhaps TRBD2 (5 bases). CDR3 length: 16 residues. Trimming took off 4 bases at V and 10 bases at J, with 23 bases between the two ends. CDR1 KGHSH and CDR2 LQKENI come from the germline V gene.